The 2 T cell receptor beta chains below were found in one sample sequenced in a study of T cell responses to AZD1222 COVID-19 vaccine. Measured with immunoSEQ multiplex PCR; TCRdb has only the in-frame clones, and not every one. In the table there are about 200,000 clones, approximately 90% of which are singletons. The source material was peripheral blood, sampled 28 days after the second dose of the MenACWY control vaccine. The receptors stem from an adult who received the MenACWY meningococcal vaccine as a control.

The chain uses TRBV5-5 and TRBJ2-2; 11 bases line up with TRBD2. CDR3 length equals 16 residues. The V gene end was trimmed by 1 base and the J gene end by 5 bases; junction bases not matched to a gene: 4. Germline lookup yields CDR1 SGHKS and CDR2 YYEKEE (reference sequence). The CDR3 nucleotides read TGTGCCAGCAGCTTGCCGGCTAGCGGGAGGACCGGGGAGCTGTTTTTT. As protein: CASSLPASGRTGELFF. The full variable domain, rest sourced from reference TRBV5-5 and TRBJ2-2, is DAGVTQSPTHLIKTRGQQVTLRCSPISGHKSVSWYQQVLGQGPQFIFQYYEKEERGRGNFPDRFSARQFPNYSSELNVNALLLGDSALYLCASSLPASGRTGELFFGEGSRLTVL.

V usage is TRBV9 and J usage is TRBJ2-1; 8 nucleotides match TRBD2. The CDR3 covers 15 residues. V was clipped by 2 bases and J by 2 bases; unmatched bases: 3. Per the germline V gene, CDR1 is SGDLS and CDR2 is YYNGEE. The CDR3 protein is CASSVGLGTYNEQFF. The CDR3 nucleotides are TGTGCCAGCAGCGTGGGACTAGGCACCTACAATGAGCAGTTCTTC. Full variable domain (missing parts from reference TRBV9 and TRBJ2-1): DSGVTQTPKHLITATGQRVTLRCSPRSGDLSVYWYQQSLDQGLQFLIQYYNGEERAKGNILERFSAQQFPDLHSELNLSSLELGDSALYFCASSVGLGTYNEQFFGPGTRLTVL.